The 30 T cell receptor beta chains below all came from one sample that was sequenced in a study of blood T cell repertoires in COVID-19. The protocol was immunoSEQ multiplex PCR, while the TCRdb copy is restricted to in-frame clones and leaves out a portion. The sample has approximately 66,000 clones; around 67% are singletons. The specimen was peripheral blood. All receptors come from a man in his sixties with acute or convalescent COVID-19.

The rearrangement links TRBV9 to TRBJ2-3, with unresolved D. CDR1 SGDLS and CDR2 YYNGEE come from the germline V gene. The CDR3 is 16 amino acids. The ends were cut back, 3 bases at V and 2 bases at J, with 16 bases in the middle. As DNA, the CDR3 is TGTGCCAGCAGCGCGTTTGACACCCTTCACACAGATACGCAGTATTTT. Translation gives CASSAFDTLHTDTQYF.

J is TRBJ1-1 and V is TRBV6-5, with 7 nucleotides matching TRBD1. Germline V CDR1 and CDR2: MNHEY, SVGAGI. CDR3 size: 15 residues. The J segment lost 4 bases and the V segment lost 6 bases, leaving 11 bases of the junction unmatched. CDR3 protein: CASRTAGGKGTEAFF. The CDR3 nucleotides read TGTGCCAGCAGAACCGCAGGGGGAAAAGGCACTGAAGCTTTCTTT.

In regard to this clone: This sample includes further DNA sequences coding for the same CDR3. The chain combines TRBV5-1 with TRBJ1-2, with D perhaps TRBD1 (6 bases). The CDR3 has 14 residues. Germline CDR1 and CDR2: SGHRS and YFSETQ. V lost 0 bases and J lost 0, with 6 bases in between. In DNA form, the CDR3 reads TGCGCCAGCAGCTTGGGGACAGCTAACTATGGCTACACCTTC. Amino acid sequence: CASSLGTANYGYTF.

CDR3 nucleotide sequence: TGTGCCAGCAGCTTGGTTGGGGCCGGGGAGACCCAGTACTTC. Amino acids: CASSLVGAGETQYF. J is TRBJ2-5 and V is TRBV5-6; weak D call: TRBD1 (5 bases). Germline CDR1 is SGHDT and CDR2 is YYEEEE. The CDR3 has 14 residues. The V end lost 0 bases, the J end lost 5 bases, and 11 bases lay between the germline ends.

The chain is built from TRBV10-3 and TRBJ2-1, with 9 nucleotides matching TRBD1. The CDR3 length is 17 residues. The ends lost 5 bases at V and 4 bases at J; junction bases unmatched: 12. CDR1 and CDR2 from the germline V gene are ENHRY and SYGVKD. CDR3 in amino acids: CAISNQQGAEGYNEQFF. The CDR3 nucleotides are TGTGCCATCAGTAATCAACAGGGGGCGGAGGGATACAATGAGCAGTTCTTC.

V usage is TRBV28 and J usage is TRBJ2-7, with D perhaps TRBD2 (6 bases). V lost 7 bases and J lost 2, with 12 bases in between. There are 13 residues in the CDR3. Looked up from germline, CDR1 is MDHEN and CDR2 is SYDVKM. CDR3 sequence (DNA): TGTGCCAGCACCCCGCCGGGGGCCTACGAGCAGTACTTC. This encodes CASTPPGAYEQYF.

The J gene is TRBJ2-5, the V gene TRBV5-1; D possibly corresponds to TRBD2 (6 bases). Trimming took off 0 bases at V and 5 bases at J, with 17 bases between the two ends. The CDR3 totals 16 residues. Germline values: CDR1 SGHRS, CDR2 YFSETQ. The CDR3 region has the DNA TGCGCCAGCAGCTTGGTTCGGGGCAGGGCGGGGGAGACCCAGTACTTC. Amino acids: CASSLVRGRAGETQYF.

The chain employs TRBV24-1 and TRBJ1-2; no firm D call. This CDR3 has 15 residues. From germline, CDR1 is KGHDR and CDR2 SFDVKD. V lost 3 bases, J lost 4 bases, and 14 bases lay in between. The CDR3 sequence is CATSDQNSLGYGYTF. DNA of the CDR3: TGTGCCACCAGTGATCAAAACAGCTTGGGCTATGGCTACACCTTC.

In DNA form, the CDR3 reads TGTGCTAGTGGTTTGGTTCTTAGCGGGGTCCTACACAATGAGCAGTTCTTC. Amino acid sequence: CASGLVLSGVLHNEQFF. The V call is TRBV12-5, the J call TRBJ2-1; 8 bases are a match to TRBD2. The CDR3 is 17 amino acids. Germline V gene lookup returns CDR1 LGHNT and CDR2 FRNRAP. Trimming cost V 0 bases and J 5 bases; bases outside gene matches: 9.

This clone was observed a few times. The rearrangement joins TRBV6-5 to TRBJ1-1, with 7 positions matching TRBD1. V trimming: 3 bases; J trimming: 3 bases; junction bases outside the gene matches: 10. This CDR3 is 16 amino acids long. The V gene's germline CDR1 is MNHEY and CDR2 SVGAGI. The CDR3 DNA is TGTGCCAGCAGTTATAAACCAGGGGGTAGGGACACTGAAGCTTTCTTT. Protein product: CASSYKPGGRDTEAFF.

This chain uses TRBV24-1 with TRBJ2-7; D call uncertain. This CDR3 has 15 residues. Trimming removed 3 bases at V and 4 bases at J, with 15 bases between. CDR1 is KGHDR, CDR2 SFDVKD, per germline. The CDR3 DNA reads TGTGCCACCAGTGATCCTCGTGGGCCGACGTACGAGCAGTACTTC. Residues: CATSDPRGPTYEQYF.

This chain connects TRBV7-8 to TRBJ2-7; D is undetermined. This CDR3 comprises 12 residues. The V gene's germline CDR1 is SGHVS and CDR2 FQNEAQ. Trimming left V 3 bases short and J 4 bases short, with 7 bases between. For the CDR3, the DNA is TGTGCCAGCAGCTTCACAGTTTACGAGCAGTACGTC. This translates into CASSFTVYEQYV.

The gene calls are TRBV27 and TRBJ1-2, with TRBD1 identical over 8 bases. This CDR3 has 13 amino acids. The V gene end was trimmed by 5 bases and the J gene end by 8 bases; junction bases not matched to a gene: 7. Germline CDR1 is MNHEY and CDR2 is SMNVEV (reference sequence). CDR3 loop: CASSGTGTGGYTF. The CDR3 DNA sequence: TGTGCCAGCAGTGGAACCGGGACAGGCGGCTACACCTTC.

The chain uses TRBV24-1 and TRBJ2-1, with 11 positions matching TRBD2. The V gene's germline CDR1 is KGHDR and CDR2 SFDVKD. CDR3 length: 14 amino acids. With V trimmed by 1 base and J by 10 bases, 2 bases remained unmatched. CDR3: CATSDFSSGREQFF. CDR3 sequence (DNA): TGTGCCACCAGTGATTTTTCTAGCGGGAGGGAGCAGTTCTTC.

The gene calls are TRBV20-1 and TRBJ2-1; TRBD2 matches 8 bases. The CDR3 totals 15 residues. The V gene end was trimmed by 3 bases and the J gene end by 2 bases; junction bases not matched to a gene: 6. The germline V gene encodes CDR1 DFQATT and CDR2 SNEGSKA (reference sequence). The CDR3 DNA sequence: TGCAGTGCTAGTCGCGGGAGGCCCCCCTACAATGAGCAGTTCTTC. Encoded protein: CSASRGRPPYNEQFF.

The J gene is TRBJ2-7, the V gene TRBV30; weak D call: TRBD1 (6 bases). The CDR3 loop spans 15 amino acids. Germline V lookup: CDR1 GTSNPN, CDR2 SVGIG (reference sequence). V dropped 3 bases and J dropped 0 bases, with 15 bases sitting between them. The CDR3 DNA reads TGTGCCTGGAGACGGACAGTGGCCAGCTCCTACGAGCAGTACTTC. Translating it yields CAWRRTVASSYEQYF.

The rearrangement joins TRBV4-2 to TRBJ2-1; maybe TRBD1 (6 bases). Between the trimmed V and J ends, which lost 0 bases and 7 bases, there was a span of 13 bases. The CDR3 extends over 15 amino acids. Germline V gene sequence: CDR1 LGHNA, CDR2 YNFKEQ. CDR3 DNA: TGTGCCAGCAGCCAAGAATTAGCTACAGGGAATGAGCAGTTCTTC. Protein: CASSQELATGNEQFF.

The genes are TRBV3-1 (or the pseudogene TRBV3-2) and TRBJ2-3, with D hard to call. This CDR3 contains 13 residues. Trimming shortened V by 3 bases and J by 8 bases, and 12 bases separated the two germline ends. The germline V gene has CDR1 LGHDT and CDR2 YNNKEL (reference sequence). As DNA, the CDR3 is TGTGCCAGCAGCCAGCATCAGAGAGGTACGCAGTATTTT. Its translation: CASSQHQRGTQYF.

V and J are TRBV7-9 and TRBJ2-7, with D maybe TRBD2 (7 bases). Trimming took 7 bases from V and 4 from J, leaving 20 bases between them. Germline-derived CDR1 and CDR2 are SEHNR and FQNEAQ (reference sequence). This CDR3 is 15 amino acids long. CDR3 coding DNA: TGTGCCAGCACTGGGGGGGGCAGTCCTTCGTACGAGCAGTACTTC. It yields the protein CASTGGGSPSYEQYF.

The chain recombines TRBV7-9 with TRBJ2-1; TRBD2 aligns across 8 bases. From germline, CDR1 is SEHNR and CDR2 FQNEAQ (reference sequence). The V and J ends lost 5 bases and 7 bases, in that order; junction bases with no gene match: 16. This CDR3 is 17 amino acids long. The CDR3 DNA reads TGTGCCAGCAGCCCCCTTTACTCAGCGGGAGTAGGTAATGAGCAGTTCTTC. Translation gives CASSPLYSAGVGNEQFF.

This clone was detected only a few times. The V and J genes are TRBV7-2 and TRBJ2-3; 11 nucleotides agree with TRBD2. With V trimmed by 5 bases and J by 1 base, 8 bases remained unmatched. The V gene's germline CDR1 is SGHTA and CDR2 FQGNSA. The CDR3 totals 17 residues. The CDR3 loop reads CASSQRLAGPRTDTQYF. DNA of the CDR3: TGTGCCAGCAGCCAGCGACTAGCGGGACCACGCACAGATACGCAGTATTTT.

The rearrangement joins TRBV4-1 to TRBJ1-5; no reliable D call. Per the germline V gene, CDR1 is MGHRA and CDR2 is YSYEKL. The CDR3 has 18 residues. Deletions cut 1 base from V and 0 bases from J, with 16 bases between. The CDR3 reads CASSQGVRLSYSNQPQHF. CDR3 DNA sequence: TGCGCCAGCAGCCAAGGAGTCAGGCTATCTTATAGCAATCAGCCCCAGCATTTT.

On this clone: A read error may account for a junction end that differs from germline. The chain has TRBV2 and TRBJ2-1, with D maybe TRBD2 (5 bases). The CDR3 runs 11 residues. Germline V gene lookup returns CDR1 SNHLY and CDR2 FYNNEI. This CDR3 is CASREGSEQFF. Here the CDR3 DNA reads TGTGCCAGCAGGGAAGGGAGTGAGCAGTTCTTC.

The V call is TRBV28, the J call TRBJ1-1; TRBD1 is a possible D gene (6 bases). CDR1 and CDR2 from the germline V gene are MDHEN and SYDVKM. Trimming cost V 5 bases and J 3 bases, with 13 bases left between them. This CDR3 has 14 residues. The CDR3 region is CASSLGGFDTEAFF. CDR3 sequence (DNA): TGTGCCAGCAGTCTAGGGGGATTCGACACTGAAGCTTTCTTT.

The rearrangement links TRBV4-2 to TRBJ2-2; 13 nucleotides line up with TRBD2. V lost 4 bases and J lost 4; bases outside the gene matches: 3. The CDR3 sequence is 16 residues long. Germline loops: CDR1 LGHNA, CDR2 YNFKEQ. CDR3: CASSPRLAGGTGELFF. CDR3 nucleotides: TGTGCCAGCAGCCCCCGACTAGCGGGGGGCACCGGGGAGCTGTTTTTT.

This clone was detected a few times. The gene calls are TRBV12-5 and TRBJ2-6, with TRBD1 matching over 7 bases. Germline V gene sequence: CDR1 LGHNT, CDR2 FRNRAP. V dropped 6 bases and J dropped 2; count of bases not matched to a gene: 7. The CDR3 loop spans 16 amino acids. CDR3 sequence reads: CASGGDSVAGANVLTF. The CDR3 nucleotides are TGTGCTAGTGGCGGGGACAGTGTGGCTGGGGCCAACGTCCTGACTTTC.

The V gene is TRBV2, the J gene TRBJ1-2; a possible D gene is TRBD1 (6 bases). The V end was cut by 7 bases, the J end by 6 bases, with 12 bases between. This CDR3 is built from 12 residues. The germline CDR1 and CDR2 sequences are SNHLY and FYNNEI. CDR3 residues: CASTWTADGYTF. The CDR3 nucleotides read TGTGCCAGCACCTGGACAGCGGATGGCTACACCTTC.

In its sample, this clone was seen a few times. The chain is built from TRBV27 and TRBJ2-2; D perhaps matches TRBD2 (5 bases). The V gene lost 10 bases and the J gene lost 0 bases, with 9 bases spanning the gap. Germline assignment: CDR1 MNHEY and CDR2 SMNVEV (reference sequence). The CDR3 sequence is 13 residues long. The CDR3 DNA sequence: TGTGCCACTGGACTCTCGAACACCGGGGAGCTGTTTTTT. The encoded protein is CATGLSNTGELFF.

This clone was counted between two and nine times. The J gene is TRBJ1-1, the V gene TRBV18, with TRBD1 identical over 10 bases. The trim removed 3 bases at V and 3 bases at J, leaving 13 bases unmatched. The CDR3 extends over 18 amino acids. Looked up from germline, CDR1 is KGHSH and CDR2 is LQKENI. CDR3 coding DNA: TGTGCCAGCTCACCCCCGACCTCCCGACAGGGGGCGTACACTGAAGCTTTCTTT. Translated, it gives CASSPPTSRQGAYTEAFF. The variable domain in full, completed from reference TRBV18 and TRBJ1-1, reads NAGVMQNPRHLVRRRGQEARLRCSPMKGHSHVYWYRQLPEEGLKFMVYLQKENIIDESGMPKERFSAEFPKEGPSILRIQQVVRGDSAAYFCASSPPTSRQGAYTEAFFGQGTRLTVV.

This clone was observed a few times. The J gene is TRBJ2-4, the V gene TRBV30, with D tentatively TRBD1 (6 bases). V was clipped by 2 bases and J by 0 bases, with 11 bases between them. CDR3 length: 15 residues. Germline CDR1 is GTSNPN and CDR2 is SVGIG (reference sequence). The chain's CDR3 is CAWSPGELAKNIQYF. CDR3 in DNA: TGTGCCTGGAGTCCAGGGGAACTAGCCAAAAACATTCAGTACTTC.